These 5 T cell receptor beta chains came from one sample sequenced in a study of cytomegalovirus exposure and HLA in healthy donors. PCR employed 60 Vbeta and 13 Jbeta primers. Generated by immunoSEQ multiplex PCR, the TCRdb table keeps only in-frame clones and is missing some. The sample has 100,000 or so clones; 74% are singletons. The sample was PBMCs. All receptors derive from a human donor in good health.

V gene TRBV6-1 combines with J gene TRBJ1-1; 8 positions agree with TRBD1. The germline gives CDR1 MNHNS, CDR2 SASEGT. Trimming took 4 bases from V and 4 from J; bases not matched to a gene: 5. The CDR3 has 14 amino acids. This CDR3 is CASSGGTGSTEAFF. CDR3 DNA sequence: TGTGCCAGCAGTGGAGGGACAGGCAGCACTGAAGCTTTCTTT.

The CDR3 here is CASSFVGLGELFF. DNA of the CDR3: TGTGCCAGCAGTTTCGTGGGACTCGGGGAGCTGTTTTTT. The rearrangement joins TRBV28 to TRBJ2-2; the D gene is possibly TRBD2 (6 bases). V was trimmed by 3 bases and J by 7 bases, leaving 9 bases between them. The CDR3 is 13 residues long. Germline-derived CDR1 and CDR2 are MDHEN and SYDVKM.

The chain joins TRBV15 to TRBJ2-2; 12 nucleotides match TRBD2. Germline CDR1 is LNHNV and CDR2 is YYDKDF (reference sequence). This CDR3 has 16 amino acids. The V segment lost 1 base and the J segment 5 bases; nucleotides outside the gene matches: 2. For the CDR3, the DNA is TGTGCCACCAGCAGAGGAGGGACTAGCGGGACCGGGGAGCTGTTTTTT. It yields the protein CATSRGGTSGTGELFF.

The genes are TRBV7-9 and TRBJ1-1; no firm D call. The CDR3 loop spans 14 amino acids. Trimming cost V 1 base and J 0 bases, with 6 bases left between them. CDR1 and CDR2 (germline): SEHNR, FQNEAQ (reference sequence). The CDR3 coding sequence is TGTGCCAGCAGCTTAGATCCAGTGAACACTGAAGCTTTCTTT. This encodes CASSLDPVNTEAFF. The entire variable domain, with the rest obtained from reference TRBV7-9 and TRBJ1-1, is as follows: DTGVSQNPRHKITKRGQNVTFRCDPISEHNRLYWYRQTLGQGPEFLTYFQNEAQLEKSRLLSDRFSAERPKGSFSTLEIQRTEQGDSAMYLCASSLDPVNTEAFFGQGTRLTVV.

V and J are TRBV6-5 and TRBJ1-2; the match to TRBD1 covers 10 bases. CDR1 and CDR2 from the germline V gene are MNHEY and SVGAGI. The CDR3 is made up of 13 amino acids. J gave up 6 bases and V 6 bases, and 4 bases lay outside the gene matches. CDR3 in amino acids: CASRPDRGDGYTF. The DNA for the CDR3 is TGTGCCAGCAGACCGGACAGGGGGGATGGCTACACCTTC.